This TCR beta chain was profiled in a study of CD8 T cells in ankylosing spondylitis. This clonotype was picked up many times. Its cognate antigen is unknown. V gave up 4 bases and J gave up 7 bases; unmatched junction bases: 11. The CDR3 covers 15 residues. In germline, CDR1 is SGDLS, CDR2 YYNGEE. Study observations and caveats: A motif in TCR beta, a set of fewer than ten highly homologous variants, appeared characteristic of ankylosing spondylitis blood.

TCRdb itself ran the 5' RACE reads through MiXCR, one entry per CDR3 protein. The profile shows about 7,000 distinct CDR3 sequences, around 2.8% of them singletons. The V and J genes are TRBV9 and TRBJ2-1; 7 bases map to TRBD2. The sequenced sample was blood, either unsorted or a sorted T cell fraction (not recorded which). The TCR originated in a female donor with ankylosing spondylitis or in good health (not recorded which). The CDR3 DNA reads TGTGCCAGCAGCACACCTGGGGGGGGAGGGAATGAGCAGTTCTTC. Translation: CASSTPGGGGNEQFF.